Below are 5 T cell receptor beta chains sequenced from a single sample in a study of blood T cells in healthy people across ages. It was with a sample-barcoded 5' primer and a J-beta primer mix that a second PCR of about 6 to 12 cycles was run. Using its own MiXCR run on the 5' RACE reads, TCRdb lists one record per CDR3 protein. The sample consists of approximately 770,000 distinct CDR3 sequences, roughly 64% of them appearing once. The sequencing sample was made of blood. The receptors here all came from a young man in good health.

The J gene is TRBJ2-7, the V gene TRBV13, with D possibly being TRBD1 or TRBD2 (5 bases each). Trimming took 6 bases from V and 4 from J, leaving 16 bases between them. This CDR3 is built from 14 residues. Germline CDR1 PRHDT, CDR2 FYEKMQ (reference sequence). This CDR3 reads CASSLGDPGYEQYF. CDR3 coding DNA: TGTGCCAGCAGTCTAGGGGACCCGGGGTACGAGCAGTACTTC.

V is TRBV29-1 and J is TRBJ2-7; possibly TRBD1 or TRBD2 for D (5 bases each). Matching the DNA end better, TRBJ2-5 makes the J call doubtful. This CDR3 is built from 11 residues. Per the germline V gene, CDR1 is SQVTM and CDR2 is ANQGSEA. In DNA, the CDR3 is TGCAGCGTTGTGTGGGGGAAGACCCAGTACTTC. Translation: CSVVWGKTQYF.

CDR3: CASRLTGASGGYNEQFF. For the CDR3, the DNA is TGTGCCAGCAGGCTAACTGGGGCTAGCGGGGGCTACAATGAGCAGTTCTTC. This chain uses TRBV7-9 with TRBJ2-1; 10 bases map to TRBD2. The CDR3 runs 17 residues. Germline lookup yields CDR1 SEHNR and CDR2 FQNEAQ (reference sequence). The V gene end was trimmed by 6 bases and the J gene end by 3 bases; junction bases not matched to a gene: 11.

This chain links TRBV7-9 with TRBJ1-2; D gene uncertain. V lost 2 bases and J 4 bases, leaving 17 bases between the germline ends. Germline V gene data show CDR1 as SEHNR and CDR2 as FQNEAQ (reference sequence). There are 16 residues in the CDR3. The CDR3 loop reads CASSLRQAPRPYGYTF. In DNA, the CDR3 is TGTGCCAGCAGCTTAAGGCAGGCCCCCCGTCCCTATGGCTACACCTTC. The whole variable domain, filled in from reference TRBV7-9 and TRBJ1-2, reads DTGVSQNPRHKITKRGQNVTFRCDPISEHNRLYWYRQTLGQGPEFLTYFQNEAQLEKSRLLSDRFSAERPKGSFSTLEIQRTEQGDSAMYLCASSLRQAPRPYGYTFGSGTRLTVV.

The genes are TRBV12-3 or TRBV12-4 and TRBJ2-1; the match to TRBD1 covers 8 bases. The CDR3 is made up of 14 amino acids. Trimming at V came to 3 bases and at J to 7 bases, leaving 5 bases not matched to a gene. The CDR3 region has the DNA TGTGCCAGCAGTTTTCGACAGGGGAAGAATGAGCAGTTCTTC. This codes for CASSFRQGKNEQFF.